Presented here are 18 T cell receptor beta chains from one specimen sequenced in a study of blood T cell repertoires in COVID-19. Generated by immunoSEQ multiplex PCR, the TCRdb table keeps only in-frame clones and is missing some. The table has some 180,000 clones, 70% to 80% seen once; the top ten hold 13% to 15%. The sequenced sample consisted of PBMCs or T cells enriched from blood (not recorded which). The receptors stem from a man aged 60-69 years who had been exposed to COVID-19.

V gene TRBV11-2 combines with J gene TRBJ1-6, with D possibly TRBD1 on 5 matching bases. The CDR3 consists of 14 residues. Per the germline V gene, CDR1 is SGHAT and CDR2 is FQNNGV. V gave up 4 bases and J gave up 13 bases, with 17 bases separating them. The CDR3 DNA reads TGTGCCAGCAGCTCGATAGCAGGGAACGCGCCCCTCCACTTT. This encodes CASSSIAGNAPLHF.

The chain recombines TRBV30 with TRBJ2-4; possibly TRBD1 for D (6 bases). Germline loops: CDR1 GTSNPN, CDR2 SVGIG (reference sequence). This CDR3 contains 14 residues. Between the trimmed V and J ends, which lost 0 bases and 10 bases, there was a span of 16 bases. The CDR3 sequence: CAWSVLQARGIQYF. In DNA, the CDR3 is TGTGCCTGGAGTGTACTACAGGCGAGGGGGATTCAGTACTTC.

This chain joins TRBV28 and TRBJ2-3; D perhaps matches TRBD2 (5 bases). Trimming took 1 base from V and 2 from J, leaving 13 bases between them. The CDR3 contains 16 residues. Germline V gene sequence: CDR1 MDHEN, CDR2 SYDVKM. The CDR3 spells CASSLLPSTDTDTQYF. CDR3 DNA sequence: TGTGCCAGCAGTTTATTGCCTAGCACCGACACAGATACGCAGTATTTT.

Comments on this clone: Other DNA sequences from this sample encode an identical CDR3 as well. This chain uses TRBV15 with TRBJ1-1, with 7 nucleotides matching TRBD1. This CDR3 has 16 amino acids. The trim removed 0 bases at V and 0 bases at J, leaving 4 bases unmatched. The V gene's germline CDR1 is LNHNV and CDR2 YYDKDF (reference sequence). The CDR3 is CATSRDLGTVNTEAFF. DNA for the CDR3: TGTGCCACCAGCAGAGATCTTGGGACAGTGAACACTGAAGCTTTCTTT.

This chain links TRBV7-8 with TRBJ1-1; TRBD1 agrees at 7 bases. The CDR3 has 15 amino acids. Trimming removed 5 bases from V and 1 base from J; junction bases left unmatched: 7. Germline CDR1 SGHVS, CDR2 FQNEAQ. The CDR3: CASSATGARNTEAFF. For the CDR3, the DNA is TGTGCCAGCAGCGCCACAGGGGCGCGGAACACTGAAGCTTTCTTT.

The chain couples TRBV10-3 to TRBJ1-2, with D tentatively TRBD1 (5 bases). The CDR3 has 15 residues. Germline V lookup: CDR1 ENHRY, CDR2 SYGVKD. V lost 4 bases and J lost 6, with 18 bases in between. CDR3 nucleotide sequence: TGTGCCATCAGTGCCTCCGCGACAGCCCTCAATGGCTACACCTTC. Residues: CAISASATALNGYTF.

The V call is TRBV3-1 (or the pseudogene TRBV3-2), the J call TRBJ2-5, with a tentative D call TRBD1 (5 bases). Trimming stripped 5 bases from V and 2 bases from J, with 15 bases between. Per the germline V gene, CDR1 is LGHDT and CDR2 is YNNKEL (reference sequence). The CDR3 length is 15 residues. The CDR3 region has the DNA TGTGCCAGCAGCAAGTCCAGGGTGAGACAAGAGACCCAGTACTTC. Translated, it gives CASSKSRVRQETQYF.

The V gene is TRBV18, the J gene TRBJ2-7; maybe TRBD1 (8 bases). Germline CDR1 and CDR2: KGHSH and LQKENI. Trimming shortened V by 6 bases and J by 0 bases, and 18 bases separated the two germline ends. This CDR3 region has 16 residues. The CDR3 DNA reads TGTGCCAGCTCTGGCTTAACAGGGGGGGGCTCCTACGAGCAGTACTTC. Translating it yields CASSGLTGGGSYEQYF. Using reference TRBV18 and TRBJ2-7 for the parts outside the CDR3, the full variable domain is NAGVMQNPRHLVRRRGQEARLRCSPMKGHSHVYWYRQLPEEGLKFMVYLQKENIIDESGMPKERFSAEFPKEGPSILRIQQVVRGDSAAYFCASSGLTGGGSYEQYFGPGTRLTVT.

J is TRBJ1-2 and V is TRBV6-5, with D uncertain. The length of the CDR3 is 15 residues. Between the trimmed V and J ends, which lost 0 bases and 0 bases, there was a span of 8 bases. CDR1 MNHEY and CDR2 SVGAGI come from the germline V gene. This CDR3 reads CASSYSRFSNYGYTF. The CDR3 DNA reads as TGTGCCAGCAGTTACTCGAGATTTTCTAACTATGGCTACACCTTC.

The V gene is TRBV3-1 (or the pseudogene TRBV3-2), the J gene TRBJ2-3; 9 bases agree with TRBD2. V shed 2 bases and J 5 bases; nucleotides not matched to a gene: 17. The CDR3 extends over 19 amino acids. From germline, CDR1 is LGHDT and CDR2 YNNKEL (reference sequence). CDR3 nucleotide sequence: TGTGCCAGCAGCCAATCACAGCGGGGTAGCGGGAGAGCGGTAGATACGCAGTATTTT. Protein sequence: CASSQSQRGSGRAVDTQYF.

The V gene is TRBV12-3 or TRBV12-4, the J gene TRBJ1-6, with unresolved D. V was cut by 5 bases and J by 12 bases, with 14 bases left in between. The CDR3 has 13 residues. The CDR3 DNA follows: TGTGCCAGCAGTACGTTGGTCGGGATACCCCTCCACTTT. Translation gives CASSTLVGIPLHF.

The gene calls are TRBV5-1 and TRBJ2-3; 11 nucleotides agree with TRBD1. With 3 bases clipped from V and 4 bases from J, the junction kept 4 bases outside the gene matches. This CDR3 spans 15 amino acids. Per the germline V gene, CDR1 is SGHRS and CDR2 is YFSETQ. The CDR3 bases are TGCGCCAGCAGCTCCGGACAGGGGGCTTCAGATACGCAGTATTTT. It specifies CASSSGQGASDTQYF.

V usage is TRBV2 and J usage is TRBJ2-1; 12 nucleotides line up with TRBD2. The CDR3 sequence is 15 residues long. Trimming removed 7 bases from V and 9 bases from J; junction bases left unmatched: 10. In germline, CDR1 is SNHLY, CDR2 FYNNEI. CDR3 in amino acids: CASTPGLAGPSEQFF. CDR3 coding DNA: TGTGCCAGCACCCCAGGACTAGCGGGACCTAGTGAGCAGTTCTTC.

The genes are TRBV7-8 and TRBJ1-5, with no clear D. The CDR3 length is 14 residues. Between the trimmed V and J ends, which lost 3 bases and 9 bases, there was a span of 15 bases. Germline V CDR1 and CDR2: SGHVS, FQNEAQ. As DNA, the CDR3 is TGTGCCAGCAGCTTTCTAGAATCGGTTGGGCCCCAGCATTTT. This sequence encodes CASSFLESVGPQHF.

The table lists this clone with a few counts. The chain couples TRBV27 to TRBJ1-2; D unresolved. This CDR3 has 14 residues. Per germline, CDR1 MNHEY and CDR2 SMNVEV (reference sequence). The V and J ends lost 7 bases and 5 bases respectively, with 17 bases between them. CDR3 nucleotides: TGTGCCAGCACCTCACGTGGGTCGGGATATGGCTACACCTTC. Residues: CASTSRGSGYGYTF.

This sequence joins TRBV11-2 and TRBJ2-5; 9 bases fit TRBD2. The ends lost 0 bases at V and 4 bases at J; junction bases unmatched: 3. Germline loops: CDR1 SGHAT, CDR2 FQNNGV. The CDR3 extends over 15 amino acids. The DNA for the CDR3 is TGTGCCAGCAGCTTAGATGGGCGGGAGGGAGAGACCCAGTACTTC. Amino acids: CASSLDGREGETQYF.

The rearrangement links TRBV18 to TRBJ1-6; 9 bases line up with TRBD1. Trimming at V came to 1 base and at J to 8 bases, leaving 12 bases not matched to a gene. This CDR3 spans 18 amino acids. CDR1 and CDR2 from the germline V gene are KGHSH and LQKENI. CDR3 bases: TGTGCCAGCTCACCACGAACCCCACAGGGGGCAAAGGATTCACCCCTCCACTTT. Translation gives CASSPRTPQGAKDSPLHF.

J is TRBJ2-7 and V is TRBV7-3, with 8 bases identical to TRBD1. The CDR3 extends over 13 amino acids. The germline gives CDR1 SGHTA, CDR2 FQGTGA. V dropped 5 bases and J dropped 4; count of bases not matched to a gene: 4. CDR3 amino acids: CASSLDRVYEQYF. As DNA, the CDR3 is TGTGCCAGCAGCCTGGACAGGGTTTACGAGCAGTACTTC.